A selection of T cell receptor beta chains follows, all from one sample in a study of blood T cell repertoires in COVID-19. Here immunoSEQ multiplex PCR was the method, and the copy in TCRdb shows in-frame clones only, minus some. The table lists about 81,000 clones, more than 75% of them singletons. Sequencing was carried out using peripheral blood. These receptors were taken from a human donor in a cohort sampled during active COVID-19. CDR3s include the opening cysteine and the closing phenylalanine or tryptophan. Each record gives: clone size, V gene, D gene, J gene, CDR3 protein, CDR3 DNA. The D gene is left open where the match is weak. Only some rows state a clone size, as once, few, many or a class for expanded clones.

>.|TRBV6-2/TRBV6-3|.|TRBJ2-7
CASSYLGGPRQYEQYF
TGTGCCAGCAGTTACCTCGGGGGGCCCCGGCAATACGAGCAGTACTTC
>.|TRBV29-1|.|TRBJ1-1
CSVMNPFGQGTPCKF
.
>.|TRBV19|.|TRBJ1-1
CASSPSWANTEAFF
TGTGCCAGTAGTCCCAGTTGGGCGAACACTGAAGCTTTCTTT
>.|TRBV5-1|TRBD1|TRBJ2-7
CASKRGQGSSYEQYF
TGCGCCAGCAAAAGGGGACAGGGGAGCTCCTACGAGCAGTACTTC
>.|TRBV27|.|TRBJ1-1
CASSFTRYTEAFF
TGTGCCAGCAGTTTTACCCGGTACACTGAAGCTTTCTTT
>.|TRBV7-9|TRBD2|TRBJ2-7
CASSVTSGGSEQYF
TGTGCCAGCAGCGTTACTAGCGGGGGCTCCGAGCAGTACTTC
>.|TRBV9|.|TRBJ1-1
CASSAFTTARSTEAFF
TGTGCCAGCAGCGCGTTTACGACAGCTAGAAGCACTGAAGCTTTCTTT
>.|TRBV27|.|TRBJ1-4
CASSPAGLNEKLFF
TGTGCCAGCAGTCCAGCAGGCCTTAATGAAAAACTGTTTTTT
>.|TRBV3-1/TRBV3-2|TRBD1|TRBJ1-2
CASSRDSQGYTF
TGTGCCAGCAGTCGGGACAGCCAAGGCTACACCTTC
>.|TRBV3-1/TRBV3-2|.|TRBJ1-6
CASSKAGRGLVLHDSPLHF
TGTGCCAGCAGCAAAGCAGGTAGAGGGCTTGTTCTACATGATTCACCCCTCCACTTT
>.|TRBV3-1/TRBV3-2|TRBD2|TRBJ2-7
CASSQTTSGGNYEQYF
TGTGCCAGCAGCCAAACAACTAGCGGGGGAAACTACGAGCAGTACTTC
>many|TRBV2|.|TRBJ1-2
CASSEAVFGSGAYGYTF
TGTGCCAGCAGTGAAGCGGTCTTCGGGTCGGGAGCCTATGGCTACACCTTC
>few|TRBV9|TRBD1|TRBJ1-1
CASSADRGLVENTEAFF
TGTGCCAGCAGCGCAGACAGGGGTCTCGTGGAGAACACTGAAGCTTTCTTT
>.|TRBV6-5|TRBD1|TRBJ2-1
CASGQQGPEQFF
TGTGCCAGCGGGCAACAGGGGCCTGAGCAGTTCTTC
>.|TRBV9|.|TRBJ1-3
CASSVGVAGNTIYF
TGTGCCAGCAGCGTAGGCGTGGCTGGAAACACCATATATTTT
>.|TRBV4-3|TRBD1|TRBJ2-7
CASSQGRQGALGEQYF
TGCGCCAGCAGCCAAGGGAGACAGGGGGCGCTTGGGGAGCAGTACTTC
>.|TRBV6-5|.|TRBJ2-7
CASSRQVAYEQYF
TGTGCCAGCAGCAGACAGGTTGCCTACGAGCAGTACTTC
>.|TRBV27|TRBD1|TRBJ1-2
CASSSRDRGNYGYTF
TGTGCCAGCAGTTCCCGGGACAGGGGGAACTATGGCTACACCTTC
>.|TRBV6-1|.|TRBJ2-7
CASSEGSPTKQYF
TGTGCCAGCAGTGAAGGGAGCCCCACAAAGCAGTACTTC
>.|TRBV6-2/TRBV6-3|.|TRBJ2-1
CASSLEAYNEQFF
TGTGCCAGCAGTTTAGAAGCTTACAATGAGCAGTTCTTC
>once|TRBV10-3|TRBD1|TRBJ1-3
CAITDDRAGGNTIYF
TGTGCCATTACTGACGACAGGGCGGGAGGAAACACCATATATTTT
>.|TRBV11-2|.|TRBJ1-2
CASSRTYLDRSDYGYTF
TGTGCCAGCAGCCGTACTTATTTGGACAGATCGGACTATGGCTACACCTTC
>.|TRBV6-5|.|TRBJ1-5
CASSLVGGWDQPQHF
TGTGCCAGCAGCCTTGTGGGAGGTTGGGATCAGCCCCAGCATTTT
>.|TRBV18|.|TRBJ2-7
CASSVGNYEQYF
TGTGCCAGCTCAGTCGGGAACTACGAGCAGTACTTC
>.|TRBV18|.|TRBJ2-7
CASSPIYTETYEQYF
TGTGCCAGCTCACCGATATACACAGAGACCTACGAGCAGTACTTC
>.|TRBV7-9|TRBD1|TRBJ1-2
CASSRYVTGTNYGYTF
TGTGCCAGCAGCCGATATGTGACAGGGACTAACTATGGCTACACCTTC
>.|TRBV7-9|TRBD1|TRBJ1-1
CASSSGTGVNTEAFF
TGTGCCAGCAGCTCGGGGACAGGGGTGAACACTGAAGCTTTCTTT
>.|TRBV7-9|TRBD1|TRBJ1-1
CASSLTGAEAFF
TGTGCCAGCAGTTTGACAGGGGCTGAAGCTTTCTTT
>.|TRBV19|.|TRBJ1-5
CASTGRATFNQPQHF
TGTGCCAGTACGGGAAGGGCAACCTTCAATCAGCCCCAGCATTTT
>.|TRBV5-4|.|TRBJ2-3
CASSRGGMSTDTQYF
TGTGCCAGCAGCCGCGGAGGGATGAGCACAGATACGCAGTATTTT
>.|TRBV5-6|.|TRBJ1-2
CASSLQTNYGYTF
TGTGCCAGCAGCCTACAGACTAACTATGGCTACACCTTC
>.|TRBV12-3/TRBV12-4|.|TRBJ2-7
CASSLGQGYEQYF
TGTGCCAGCAGTTTAGGTCAGGGCTACGAGCAGTACTTC
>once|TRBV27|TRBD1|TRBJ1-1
CASRSPADRVTEAFF
TGTGCCAGCAGATCCCCCGCGGACAGGGTGACTGAAGCTTTCTTT
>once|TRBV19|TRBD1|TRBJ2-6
CASSGTGGRSGANVLTF
TGTGCCAGTTCCGGGACAGGGGGCCGCTCTGGGGCCAACGTCCTGACTTTC
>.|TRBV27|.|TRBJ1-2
CASTRAGGYGYTF
TGTGCCAGCACAAGGGCCGGGGGCTATGGCTACACCTTC
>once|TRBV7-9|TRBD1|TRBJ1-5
CASSPGTGFQPQHF
TGTGCCAGCAGCCCCGGGACAGGGTTTCAGCCCCAGCATTTT
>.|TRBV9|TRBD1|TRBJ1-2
CASSPGGGGYTF
TGTGCCAGCAGCCCAGGGGGCGGAGGCTACACCTTC
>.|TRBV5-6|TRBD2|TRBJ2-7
CASSSGGQEYF
TGTGCCAGCAGCTCGGGGGGGCAGGAGTACTTC
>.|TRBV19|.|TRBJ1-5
CASTPGTSSEPQHF
TGTGCCAGTACCCCTGGGACATCCTCGGAGCCCCAGCATTTT
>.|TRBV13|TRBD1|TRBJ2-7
CASSSHLPGTGAYEQYF
TGTGCCAGCAGCTCCCATCTCCCCGGGACAGGGGCCTACGAGCAGTACTTC
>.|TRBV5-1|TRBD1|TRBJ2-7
CASSWGTGGTYEQYF
TGCGCCAGCAGCTGGGGGACAGGGGGAACCTACGAGCAGTACTTC
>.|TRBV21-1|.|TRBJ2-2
CASSIPGTGTTGELFF
TGTGCCAGCAGCATACCTGGGACAGGGACCACCGGGGAGCTGTTTTTT
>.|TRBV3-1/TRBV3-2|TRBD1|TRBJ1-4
CASSQRGQGTRELFF
TGTGCCAGCAGCCAGAGGGGACAGGGGACGAGGGAACTGTTTTTT
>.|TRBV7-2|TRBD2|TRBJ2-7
CASSLDGTSLGEQYF
TGTGCCAGCAGCTTAGACGGGACTAGTCTGGGCGAGCAGTACTTC
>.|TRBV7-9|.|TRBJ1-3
CASSFGGASGNTIYF
TGTGCCAGCAGCTTCGGCGGAGCCTCTGGAAACACCATATATTTT
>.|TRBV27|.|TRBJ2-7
CASSLVRGSYEQYF
TGTGCCAGCAGTTTAGTCCGGGGATCCTACGAGCAGTACTTC
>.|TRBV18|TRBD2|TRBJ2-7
CASSPPGLAGGLYEQYF
TGTGCCAGCTCACCACCAGGACTAGCGGGGGGGCTATACGAGCAGTACTTC
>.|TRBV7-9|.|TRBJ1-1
CASSSSTGLGTEAFF
TGTGCCAGCAGCTCCTCCACAGGGTTAGGGACTGAAGCTTTCTTT
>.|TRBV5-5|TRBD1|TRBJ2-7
CASSLGTGGYEQYF
TGTGCCAGCAGCTTGGGGACAGGGGGCTACGAGCAGTACTTC
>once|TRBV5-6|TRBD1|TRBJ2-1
CASSVKRGLEQFF
TGTGCCAGCAGCGTCAAGAGGGGGCTGGAGCAGTTCTTC
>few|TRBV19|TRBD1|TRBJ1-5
CASRGISGTGNNQPQHF
TGTGCCAGTAGAGGGATTTCCGGGACAGGAAACAATCAGCCCCAGCATTTT
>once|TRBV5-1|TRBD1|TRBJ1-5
CASSLEGQKNQPQHF
TGCGCCAGCAGCTTGGAGGGACAGAAAAATCAGCCCCAGCATTTT
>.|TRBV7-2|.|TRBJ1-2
CASSPMLGDYGYTF
TGTGCCAGCAGCCCTATGTTAGGGGACTATGGCTACACCTTC